This is a list of T cell receptor beta chains from one sample in a study of T-cell memory formation after mild COVID-19. TCRdb analysed the 5' RACE reads with MiXCR anew, one entry per CDR3 protein. This table holds approximately 260,000 distinct CDR3 sequences, approximately 16% found once. The specimen was PBMCs or a T cell subset sorted from them (not recorded which). These TCRs come from a man younger than 30 who had mild COVID-19 (a few samples of this study predate the infection). Cell type and time point are not known. The conserved cysteine and the conserved F or W are not part of the CDR3 here. Not every row has a clone size; where given, it reads once, few, many or a size class.

clone_size v_call cdr3_aa
many TRBV7-2 ASRTGQGSYNEQF
once TRBV7-2 ASSLTGRRDNEQF
- TRBV20-1 SAPRGGQGLSNYGYT
few TRBV27 ASRPGNSNRPQH
- TRBV7-9 ASSRMAGTEAF
- TRBV10-3 AIGGPGTGELF
- TRBV5-1 ASSLEWEGDTQY
few TRBV6-5 ASSYSTGGGYEQY
few TRBV7-2 ASSLASGGTYEQY
- TRBV29-1 SVNSGAGELF
many TRBV5-1 ASSFRGGTDTQY
- TRBV12-3/TRBV12-4 ASSRMTGYTEAF
few TRBV3-1 ASSQGSGWGPHGYT
many TRBV10-3 AISRRALAGDIQETQY
- TRBV5-1 ASSRWGYQETQY
few TRBV4-3 ASSQGGQIKYGYT
- TRBV25-1 ASSRQGEVYGYT
- TRBV3-1 ASSRGIPYEQY
- TRBV15 ATSNERGRGTQY
few TRBV25-1 ASRPIRDGGTGELF
- TRBV7-6 ASSGDSTGELF
- TRBV7-8 ASRGRMGTTNTGELF
- TRBV10-2 ASRTGGDEQF
few TRBV9 ASSASGNTIY
- TRBV21-1 ASSKSGTECETQY
- TRBV6-2/TRBV6-3 ASRSTGHETQY
- TRBV7-2 ASSTSGEDQY
many TRBV5-1 ASSLAGETQY
- TRBV6-5 ASRRPGTGEQF
few TRBV24-1 ATSDGDRGLNQPQH
few TRBV19 ASSMGTEYNSPLH
- TRBV6-2/TRBV6-3 ASSYFAGTQY
few TRBV20-1 SAKTGISYEQY
- TRBV29-1 SVQAQTGSGNTIY
- TRBV20-1 SAVYVGEAF
- TRBV7-9 ASSSDREGAEAF
few TRBV4-2 ASSQDQTGRQETQY
few TRBV7-2 ASSLMAGGRDTQY
few TRBV4-1 ASSQPDLVGNQPQH
few TRBV10-1 ASSDQLNTEAF
few TRBV6-5 ATRPGLAGSGELF
many TRBV7-2 ASSPGPSLNNEQF
- TRBV15 ATSRTGDYEQY
- TRBV12-3/TRBV12-4 ASSLRAGEETQY
few TRBV10-3 AISESEAGARDTQY
few TRBV12-3/TRBV12-4 ASRIPGNTEAF
- TRBV29-1 SVDRGPTEAF
many TRBV7-6 ASSLSGNANEQY
- TRBV7-3 ASSLRTGHSNTEAF
- TRBV11-2 ASSIGTGRTGELF
- TRBV4-1 ASSQVGEIDYT
- TRBV14 ASSQGLDPRYEQY
- TRBV5-1 ASSLVVGNTEAF
- TRBV7-2 ASSLVLGAGNTIY
few TRBV4-1 ASSPTFGVRKNYGYT
few TRBV20-1 SARGTGEQPQH
few TRBV21-1 ALQGGVSNNSPLH